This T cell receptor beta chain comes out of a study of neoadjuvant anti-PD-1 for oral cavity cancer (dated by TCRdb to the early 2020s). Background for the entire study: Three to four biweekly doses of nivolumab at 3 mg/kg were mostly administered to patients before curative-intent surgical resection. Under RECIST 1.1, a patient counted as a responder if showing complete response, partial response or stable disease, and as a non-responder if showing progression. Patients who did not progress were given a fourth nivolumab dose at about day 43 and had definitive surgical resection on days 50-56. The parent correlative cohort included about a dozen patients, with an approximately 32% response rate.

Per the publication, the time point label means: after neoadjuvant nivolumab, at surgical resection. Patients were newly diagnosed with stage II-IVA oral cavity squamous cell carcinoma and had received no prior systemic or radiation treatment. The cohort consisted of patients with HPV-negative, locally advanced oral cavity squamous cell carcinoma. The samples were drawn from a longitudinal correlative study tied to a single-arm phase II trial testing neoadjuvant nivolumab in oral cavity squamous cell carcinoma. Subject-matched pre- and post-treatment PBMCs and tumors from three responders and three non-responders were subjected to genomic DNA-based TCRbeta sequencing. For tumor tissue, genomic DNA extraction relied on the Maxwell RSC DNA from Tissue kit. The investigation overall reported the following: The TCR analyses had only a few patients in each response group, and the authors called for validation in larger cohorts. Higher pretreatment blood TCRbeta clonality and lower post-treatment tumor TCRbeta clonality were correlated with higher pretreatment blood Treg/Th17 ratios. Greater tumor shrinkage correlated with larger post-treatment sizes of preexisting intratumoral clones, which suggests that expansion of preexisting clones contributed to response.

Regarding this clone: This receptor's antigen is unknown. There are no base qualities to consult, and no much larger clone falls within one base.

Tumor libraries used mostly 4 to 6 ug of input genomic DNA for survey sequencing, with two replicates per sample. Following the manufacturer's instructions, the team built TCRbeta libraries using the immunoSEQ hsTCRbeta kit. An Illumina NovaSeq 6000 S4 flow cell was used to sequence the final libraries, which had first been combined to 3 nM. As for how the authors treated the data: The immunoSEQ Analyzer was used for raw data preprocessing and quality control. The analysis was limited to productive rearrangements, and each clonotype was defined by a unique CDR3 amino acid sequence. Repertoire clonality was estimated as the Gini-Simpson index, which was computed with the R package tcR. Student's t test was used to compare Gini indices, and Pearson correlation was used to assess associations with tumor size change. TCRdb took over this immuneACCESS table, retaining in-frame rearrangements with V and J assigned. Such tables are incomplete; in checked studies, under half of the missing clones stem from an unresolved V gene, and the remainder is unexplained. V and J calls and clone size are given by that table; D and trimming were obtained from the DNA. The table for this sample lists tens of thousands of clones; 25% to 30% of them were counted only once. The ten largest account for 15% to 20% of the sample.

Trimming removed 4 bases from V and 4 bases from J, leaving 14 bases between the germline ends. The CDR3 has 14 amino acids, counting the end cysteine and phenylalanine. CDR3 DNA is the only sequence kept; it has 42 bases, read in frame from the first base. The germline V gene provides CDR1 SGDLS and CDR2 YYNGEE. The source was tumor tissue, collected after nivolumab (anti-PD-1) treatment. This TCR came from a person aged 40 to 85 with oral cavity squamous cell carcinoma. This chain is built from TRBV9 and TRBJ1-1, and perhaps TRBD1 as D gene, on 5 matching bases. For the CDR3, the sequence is CASSQRRGGTEAFF. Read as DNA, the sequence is TGTGCCAGCAGCCAGAGGAGGGGAGGCACTGAAGCTTTCTTT. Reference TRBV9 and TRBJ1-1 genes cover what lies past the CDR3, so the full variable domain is DSGVTQTPKHLITATGQRVTLRCSPRSGDLSVYWYQQSLDQGLQFLIQYYNGEERAKGNILERFSAQQFPDLHSELNLSSLELGDSALYFCASSQRRGGTEAFFGQGTRLTVV.